The 13 T cell receptor beta chains listed next were all sequenced from one sample in a study of metastatic and nonmetastatic thyroid tumors. TCRdb re-processed the PCR reads through MiXCR. This sample has roughly 17,000 clones, with just under 30% found just once. Thyroid surgery was performed in patients who had received no treatment beforehand. Source material: tumor tissue. All receptors derive from a male donor with papillary thyroid cancer or a benign thyroid nodule (not recorded which). Some clones in this sample may be carry-over from other donors' samples.

This clone was seen more than once but under ten times. DNA of the CDR3: TGTGCCAGCAGCTTGGGCCTCTCCCTTCGCGATGAGCAGTTCTTC. Amino acid sequence: CASSLGLSLRDEQFF. The rearrangement links TRBV27 to TRBJ2-1; D is undetermined. Trimming cost V 6 bases and J 8 bases, with 20 bases left between them. Germline V lookup: CDR1 MNHEY, CDR2 SMNVEV (reference sequence). This CDR3 is built from 15 residues.

This clone has a handful of counts. The chain links TRBV12-3 or TRBV12-4 to TRBJ2-1; 7 bases line up with TRBD2. V dropped 3 bases and J dropped 1; count of bases not matched to a gene: 6. The length of the CDR3 is 16 residues. Here the CDR3 reads CASSLSGARSYNEQFF. Written as DNA, the CDR3 is TGTGCCAGCAGTTTGAGCGGGGCCCGATCCTACAATGAGCAGTTCTTC.

The V gene is TRBV12-3 or TRBV12-4, the J gene TRBJ2-7; D is ambiguous. Trimming took 6 bases from V and 5 from J, leaving 14 bases between them. This CDR3 spans 13 amino acids. The CDR3 here is CASSETTENEQYF. For the CDR3, the DNA is TGTGCCAGCAGCGAAACGACCGAGAACGAGCAGTACTTC.

This clone showed up many times. The V and J genes are TRBV27 and TRBJ2-7; D remains unclear. Germline V lookup: CDR1 MNHEY, CDR2 SMNVEV (reference sequence). The CDR3 is 14 residues long. V lost 4 bases and J lost 5, with 15 bases in between. The CDR3 DNA sequence: TGTGCCAGCAGTTCAAATAGTTGGGCGGACGAGCAGTACTTC. Translated: CASSSNSWADEQYF.

Of note for this clone: The junction and the germline gene differ at one end; a read error may be behind it. The J gene is TRBJ2-2, the V gene TRBV4-1, with 8 bases that match TRBD2. This CDR3 has 12 residues. The germline V gene has CDR1 MGHRA and CDR2 YSYEKL. The CDR3: CASSPAGGDLFF. As DNA, the CDR3 is TGCGCCAGCAGCCCAGCCGGGGGGGATCTGTTTTTT.

The table lists this clone with many counts. This chain joins TRBV7-2 and TRBJ1-6, with TRBD1 as a possible D gene (6 bases). Germline loops: CDR1 SGHTA, CDR2 FQGNSA. V lost 5 bases, J lost 6 bases, and 14 bases lay in between. The CDR3 runs 15 residues. In DNA, the CDR3 is TGTGCCAGCAGCGCAACTGGGACACTTAATTCACCCCTCCACTTT. Protein sequence: CASSATGTLNSPLHF. The entire variable domain, with the rest obtained from reference TRBV7-2 and TRBJ1-6, is as follows: GAGVSQSPSNKVTEKGKDVELRCDPISGHTALYWYRQSLGQGLEFLIYFQGNSAPDKSGLPSDRFSAERTGGSVSTLTIQRTQQEDSAVYLCASSATGTLNSPLHFGNGTRLTVT.

The rearrangement links TRBV6-4 to TRBJ1-1; 7 bases are a match to TRBD1. Germline trimming cut 4 bases from V and 8 bases from J; bases unmatched to any gene: 10. Germline V lookup: CDR1 MRHNA, CDR2 SNTAGT. The CDR3 is made up of 14 amino acids. DNA of the CDR3: TGTGCCAGCAGTGTCTCCGGGACAGTATCCGAAGCTTTCTTT. Protein sequence: CASSVSGTVSEAFF.

The chain employs TRBV18 and TRBJ1-3; D unclear. The CDR3 is 16 amino acids. Germline lookup yields CDR1 KGHSH and CDR2 LQKENI. Trimming cost V 1 base and J 0 bases, with 10 bases left between them. The CDR3 coding sequence is TGTGCCAGCTCACCACAGGGCCCAGGCTCTGGAAACACCATATATTTT. Translating gives CASSPQGPGSGNTIYF.

About this clone itself: The junction shows a germline mismatch at one end, possibly a read error. The CDR3 nucleotides read TGTGCCAGCAGTCGCTCGACCATGAACACTGAAGTTTTCTTT. Translated, it gives CASSRSTMNTEVFF. The gene calls are TRBV28 and TRBJ1-1; D uncertain. Germline V gene data show CDR1 as MDHEN and CDR2 as SYDVKM. CDR3 length equals 14 residues.

This clone was observed a single time. The gene calls are TRBV5-1 and TRBJ2-7; D ambiguous. Germline V gene data show CDR1 as SGHRS and CDR2 as YFSETQ. CDR3 length: 13 amino acids. With 5 bases removed from V and 6 bases from J, the gap between germline ends came to 15 bases. Here the CDR3 reads CASSSEAGFEQYF. The CDR3 DNA sequence: TGCGCCAGCAGTTCCGAGGCTGGGTTCGAGCAGTACTTC. The whole variable domain, remainder taken from reference TRBV5-1 and TRBJ2-7, is KAGVTQTPRYLIKTRGQQVTLSCSPISGHRSVSWYQQTPGQGLQFLFEYFSETQRNKGNFPGRFSGRQFSNSRSEMNVSTLELGDSALYLCASSSEAGFEQYFGPGTRLTVT.

Sample share makes this clone medium-sized. This chain joins TRBV12-3 or TRBV12-4 and TRBJ2-2, with D hard to call. V gave up 3 bases and J gave up 6 bases, with 5 bases separating them. CDR3 length equals 12 residues. The DNA for the CDR3 is TGTGCCAGCAGTTTCGGTGCCGGGGAGCTGTTTTTT. This gives the protein CASSFGAGELFF.

This clone was counted between two and nine times. Other DNA sequences in the same sample also yield this CDR3. The J gene is TRBJ2-7, the V gene TRBV6-1, with a tentative D call TRBD2 (6 bases). This CDR3 is 12 amino acids long. Germline V CDR1 and CDR2: MNHNS, SASEGT. V was pared by 4 bases and J by 3 bases, with 7 bases between. In DNA, the CDR3 is TGTGCCAGCAGTGGCGGGGTCTACGAGCAGTACTTC. It translates to CASSGGVYEQYF.

This clone has a count of ten or more. V is TRBV6-5 and J is TRBJ1-1, with D perhaps TRBD1 (6 bases). Germline V lookup: CDR1 MNHEY, CDR2 SVGAGI. Trimming took 2 bases from V and 0 from J, leaving 7 bases between them. This CDR3 has 14 amino acids. In nucleotides, the CDR3 is TGTGCCAGCAGTTACGGGACACTGAACACTGAAGCTTTCTTT. This codes for CASSYGTLNTEAFF.